The 7 T cell receptor beta chains below all came from one sample that was sequenced in a study of cytomegalovirus exposure and HLA in healthy donors. The assay was immunoSEQ multiplex PCR, and TCRdb's table has in-frame clones only and misses some. This table holds over 45,000 clones, approximately 94% found once. What was sequenced was PBMCs. The receptors shown here come from a man between 18 and 35 years old in good health and CMV-seronegative.

CDR3 nucleotide sequence: TGTGCCAGCAGCTTGGAAAGGACAGCCTATGGCTACACCTTC. Translation gives CASSLERTAYGYTF. The chain has TRBV5-4 and TRBJ1-2, with TRBD1 as a possible D gene (6 bases). The CDR3 runs to 14 residues. V was pared by 0 bases and J by 4 bases, with 10 bases between. Germline V lookup: CDR1 SGHNT, CDR2 YYREEE (reference sequence).

A single count supports this clone. The rearrangement joins TRBV10-3 to TRBJ1-1; 12 positions match TRBD1. The CDR3 covers 16 residues. The V gene end was trimmed by 11 bases and the J gene end by 7 bases; junction bases not matched to a gene: 17. Looked up from germline, CDR1 is ENHRY and CDR2 is SYGVKD. CDR3 region: CAVGLVPGQGAGEAFF. CDR3 nucleotides: TGTGCCGTAGGCCTGGTCCCGGGACAGGGGGCGGGTGAAGCTTTCTTT.

V gene TRBV5-4 combines with J gene TRBJ2-3; 10 bases agree with TRBD2. The CDR3 loop spans 17 amino acids. Germline values: CDR1 SGHNT, CDR2 YYREEE (reference sequence). V was clipped by 4 bases and J by 6 bases; unmatched bases: 14. CDR3 sequence reads: CASSHGLAASSRDTQYF. CDR3 DNA: TGTGCCAGCAGCCACGGACTAGCGGCGTCCTCGCGGGATACGCAGTATTTT.

The V call is TRBV6-1, the J call TRBJ1-5, with D unclear. Germline CDR1 and CDR2: MNHNS and SASEGT. There are 14 residues in the CDR3. V shed 0 bases and J shed 7 bases, with 10 bases lying between them. This CDR3 is CASSEAAGSQPQHF. The CDR3 bases are TGTGCCAGCAGTGAAGCTGCCGGGAGCCAGCCCCAGCATTTT.

The chain couples TRBV4-3 to TRBJ1-2; 7 nucleotides align to TRBD1. From germline, CDR1 is LGHNA and CDR2 YSLEER. This CDR3 contains 16 residues. Losses at the gene ends were 0 bases for V and 3 bases for J; bases not matched to a gene: 7. Here the CDR3 reads CASSQEPTGSYYGYTF. The DNA of the CDR3 is TGCGCCAGCAGCCAAGAACCGACAGGGTCCTACTATGGCTACACCTTC.

The chain couples TRBV14 to TRBJ2-3; possible D gene TRBD1, 6 bases. Trimming took 4 bases from V and 4 from J, leaving 15 bases between them. This CDR3 is 15 amino acids long. CDR1 and CDR2 (germline): SGHDN, FVKESK. The CDR3 DNA sequence: TGTGCCAGCAGCCTGTTACAGGGTCTCCCAGATACGCAGTATTTT. It specifies CASSLLQGLPDTQYF.

This clone was counted a few times. V is TRBV11-3 and J is TRBJ2-7, with 8 bases identical to TRBD1. Trimming cost V 5 bases and J 0 bases; bases outside gene matches: 9. Germline CDR1 SGHNT, CDR2 YENEEA. There are 16 residues in the CDR3. The CDR3 region is CASSPFWDRPSYEQYF. Written as DNA, the CDR3 is TGTGCCAGCAGCCCTTTCTGGGACAGGCCCTCCTACGAGCAGTACTTC.